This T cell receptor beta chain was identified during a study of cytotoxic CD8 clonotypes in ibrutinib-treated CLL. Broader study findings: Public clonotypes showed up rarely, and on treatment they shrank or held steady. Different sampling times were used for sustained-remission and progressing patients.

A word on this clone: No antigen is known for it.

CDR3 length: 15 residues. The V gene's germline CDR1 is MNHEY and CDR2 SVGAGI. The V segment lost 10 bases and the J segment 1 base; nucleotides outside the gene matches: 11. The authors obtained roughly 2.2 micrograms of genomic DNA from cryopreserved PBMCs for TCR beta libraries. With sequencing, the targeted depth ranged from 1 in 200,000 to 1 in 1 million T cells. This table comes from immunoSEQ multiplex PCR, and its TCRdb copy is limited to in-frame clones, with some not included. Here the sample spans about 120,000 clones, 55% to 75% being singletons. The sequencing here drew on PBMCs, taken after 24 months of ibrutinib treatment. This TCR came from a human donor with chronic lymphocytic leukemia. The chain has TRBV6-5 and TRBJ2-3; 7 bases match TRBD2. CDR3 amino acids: CATTPRGSGTDTQYF. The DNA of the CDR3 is TGTGCCACCACGCCGCGGGGGTCGGGCACAGATACGCAGTATTTT.